The T cell receptor beta chain described here comes from a study of radiation and T cells in renal cell carcinoma. Study conclusions and caveats: Without pretreatment biopsies, baseline tumor clonotype presence was undetermined. In blood, top tumor clones expanded by 2 weeks, shrinking by 4.

This clone was found a few times. Its target is unknown. Clones were read by immunoSEQ multiplex PCR, and TCRdb kept only the in-frame ones, dropping some. The table includes around 64,000 clones, more than 60% detected once. Noted time point: baseline pretreatment blood. Indicated treatment: 15 Gy SBRT to primary tumor, nephrectomy 4 weeks later. After SBRT, blood was collected at 2 and 4 weeks, plus baseline. This renal cell carcinoma was of the clear cell type. V shed 6 bases, J shed 2 bases, and the junction held 2 bases outside the gene matches. The germline CDR1 and CDR2 sequences are SGHTA and FQGNSA. This CDR3 region has 14 residues.

The chain has TRBV7-2 and TRBJ2-7; 12 bases line up with TRBD2. The sequences come from blood, collected from a patient whose treatment included radiotherapy and nephrectomy. The sequence was obtained from a man aged 55 to 70 with renal cell carcinoma. CDR3: CASRTSGGTYEQYF. The CDR3 coding sequence is TGTGCCAGCAGGACTAGCGGGGGAACCTACGAGCAGTACTTC.